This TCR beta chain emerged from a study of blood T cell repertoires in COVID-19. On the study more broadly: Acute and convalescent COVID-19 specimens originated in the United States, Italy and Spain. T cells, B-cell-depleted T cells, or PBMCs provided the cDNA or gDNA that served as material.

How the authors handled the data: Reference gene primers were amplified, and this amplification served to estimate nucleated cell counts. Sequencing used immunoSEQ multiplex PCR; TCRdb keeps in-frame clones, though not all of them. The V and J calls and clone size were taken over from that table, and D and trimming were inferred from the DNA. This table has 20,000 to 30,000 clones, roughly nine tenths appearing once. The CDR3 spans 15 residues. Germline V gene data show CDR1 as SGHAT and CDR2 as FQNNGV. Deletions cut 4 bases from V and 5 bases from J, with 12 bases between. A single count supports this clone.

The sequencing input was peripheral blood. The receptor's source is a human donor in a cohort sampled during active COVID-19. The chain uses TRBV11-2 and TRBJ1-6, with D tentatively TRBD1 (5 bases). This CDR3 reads CASSSLTEDNSPLHF. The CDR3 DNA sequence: TGTGCCAGCAGCTCTCTGACAGAAGATAATTCACCCCTCCACTTT.